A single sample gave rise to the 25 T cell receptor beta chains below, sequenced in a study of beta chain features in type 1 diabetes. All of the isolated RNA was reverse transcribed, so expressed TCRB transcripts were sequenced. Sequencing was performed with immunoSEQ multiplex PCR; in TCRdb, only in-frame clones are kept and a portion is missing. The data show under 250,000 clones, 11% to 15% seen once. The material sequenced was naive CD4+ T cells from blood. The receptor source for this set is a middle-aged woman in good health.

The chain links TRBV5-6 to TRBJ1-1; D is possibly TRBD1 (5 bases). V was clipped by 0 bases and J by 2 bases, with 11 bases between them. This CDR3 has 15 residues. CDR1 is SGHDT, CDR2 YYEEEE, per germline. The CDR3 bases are TGTGCCAGCAGCTTGGTTGACAGATCCAACACTGAAGCTTTCTTT. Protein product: CASSLVDRSNTEAFF.

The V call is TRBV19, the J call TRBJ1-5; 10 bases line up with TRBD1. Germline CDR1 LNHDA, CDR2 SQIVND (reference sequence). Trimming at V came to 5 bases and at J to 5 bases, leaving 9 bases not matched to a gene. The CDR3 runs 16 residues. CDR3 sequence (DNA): TGTGCCAGTAGTCTTAGGGGGACAGGGGCGGATCAGCCCCAGCATTTT. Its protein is CASSLRGTGADQPQHF.

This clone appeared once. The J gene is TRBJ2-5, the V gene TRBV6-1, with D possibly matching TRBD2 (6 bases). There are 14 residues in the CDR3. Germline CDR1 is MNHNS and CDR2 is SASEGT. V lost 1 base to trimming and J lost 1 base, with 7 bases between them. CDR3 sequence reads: CASSEVGGQETQYF. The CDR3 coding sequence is TGTGCCAGCAGTGAAGTGGGAGGCCAAGAGACCCAGTACTTC.

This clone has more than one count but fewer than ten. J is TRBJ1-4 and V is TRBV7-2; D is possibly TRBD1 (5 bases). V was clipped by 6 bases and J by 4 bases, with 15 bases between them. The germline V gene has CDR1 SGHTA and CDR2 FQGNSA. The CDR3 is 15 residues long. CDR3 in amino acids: CASRQTGGLNEKLFF. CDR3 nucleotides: TGTGCCAGCAGACAGACCGGGGGACTTAATGAAAAACTGTTTTTT.

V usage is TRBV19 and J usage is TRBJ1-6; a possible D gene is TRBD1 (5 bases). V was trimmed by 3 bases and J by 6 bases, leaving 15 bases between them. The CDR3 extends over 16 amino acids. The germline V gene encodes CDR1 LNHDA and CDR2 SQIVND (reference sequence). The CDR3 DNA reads TGTGCCAGTAGTATCTCCCCGGGGGTAGCTAATTCACCCCTCCACTTT. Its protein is CASSISPGVANSPLHF.

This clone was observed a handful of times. The CDR3 DNA follows: TGTGCCAGCAGCTTAGCGGGACAGAGATCTGGCGGGTATGGCTACACCTTC. The encoded protein is CASSLAGQRSGGYGYTF. The gene calls are TRBV7-6 and TRBJ1-2; 7 nucleotides align to TRBD1. This CDR3 spans 17 amino acids. The germline V gene has CDR1 SGHVS and CDR2 FNYEAQ. V dropped 0 bases and J dropped 5; count of bases not matched to a gene: 12.

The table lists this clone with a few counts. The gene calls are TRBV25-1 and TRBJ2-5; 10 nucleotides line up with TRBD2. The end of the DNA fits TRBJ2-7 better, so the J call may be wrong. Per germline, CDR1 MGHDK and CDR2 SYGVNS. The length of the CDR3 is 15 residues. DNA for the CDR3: TGTGCCAGCAGTGAAGGACTAGCGGAGAGCTACGAGCAGTACTTC. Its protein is CASSEGLAESYEQYF.

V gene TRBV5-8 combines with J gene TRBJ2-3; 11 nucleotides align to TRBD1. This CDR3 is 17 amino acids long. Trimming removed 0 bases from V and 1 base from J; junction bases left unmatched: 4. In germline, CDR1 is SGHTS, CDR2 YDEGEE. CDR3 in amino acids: CASSLDRTGGGTDTQYF. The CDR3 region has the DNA TGTGCCAGCAGCTTGGACCGGACAGGGGGCGGCACAGATACGCAGTATTTT. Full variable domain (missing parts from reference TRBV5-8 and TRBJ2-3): EAGVTQSPTHLIKTRGQQATLRCSPISGHTSVYWYQQALGLGLQFLLWYDEGEERNRGNFPPRFSGRQFPNYSSELNVNALELEDSALYLCASSLDRTGGGTDTQYFGPGTRLTVL.

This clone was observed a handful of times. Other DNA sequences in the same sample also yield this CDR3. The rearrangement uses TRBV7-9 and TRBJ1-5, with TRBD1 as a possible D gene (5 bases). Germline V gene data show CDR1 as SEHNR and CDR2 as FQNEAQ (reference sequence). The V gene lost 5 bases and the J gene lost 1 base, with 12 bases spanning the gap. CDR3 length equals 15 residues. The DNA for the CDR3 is TGTGCCAGCAGCCGAGGAGGGGTGAGCAATCAGCCCCAGCATTTT. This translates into CASSRGGVSNQPQHF. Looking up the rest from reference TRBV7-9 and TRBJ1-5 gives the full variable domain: DTGVSQNPRHKITKRGQNVTFRCDPISEHNRLYWYRQTLGQGPEFLTYFQNEAQLEKSRLLSDRFSAERPKGSFSTLEIQRTEQGDSAMYLCASSRGGVSNQPQHFGDGTRLSIL.

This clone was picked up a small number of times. The DNA for the CDR3 is TGTGCCAGCATGGAGACTAGCGGGTTTCGCACAGATACGCAGTATTTT. Amino acid sequence: CASMETSGFRTDTQYF. V and J are TRBV27 and TRBJ2-3; TRBD2 aligns across 10 bases. The CDR3 sequence is 16 residues long. J gave up 1 base and V 7 bases, and 8 bases lay outside the gene matches. Germline V CDR1 and CDR2: MNHEY, SMNVEV (reference sequence).

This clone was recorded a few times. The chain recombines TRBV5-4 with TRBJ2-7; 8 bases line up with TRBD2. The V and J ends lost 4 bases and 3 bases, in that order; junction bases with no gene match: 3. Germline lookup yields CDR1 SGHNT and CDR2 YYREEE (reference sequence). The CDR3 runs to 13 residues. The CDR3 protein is CASSPGGLYEQYF. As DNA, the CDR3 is TGTGCCAGCAGCCCGGGGGGGCTCTACGAGCAGTACTTC.

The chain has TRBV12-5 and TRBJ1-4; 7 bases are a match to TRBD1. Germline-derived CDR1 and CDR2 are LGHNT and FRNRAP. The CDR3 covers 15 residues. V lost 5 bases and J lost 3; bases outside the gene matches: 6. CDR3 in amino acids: CASGLGTVANEKLFF. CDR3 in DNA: TGTGCTAGTGGTCTGGGGACAGTTGCTAATGAAAAACTGTTTTTT.

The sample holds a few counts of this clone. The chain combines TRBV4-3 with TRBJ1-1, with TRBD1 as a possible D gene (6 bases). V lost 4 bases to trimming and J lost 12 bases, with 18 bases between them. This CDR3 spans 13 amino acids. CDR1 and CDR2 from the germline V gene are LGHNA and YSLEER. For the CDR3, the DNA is TGCGCCAGCAGCCGGGAGACAGGACTTCTGCCTTTCTTT. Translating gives CASSRETGLLPFF.

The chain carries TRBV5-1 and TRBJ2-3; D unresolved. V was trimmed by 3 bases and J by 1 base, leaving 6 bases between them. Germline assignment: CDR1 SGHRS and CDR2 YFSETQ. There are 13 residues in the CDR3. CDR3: CASSSTGTDTQYF. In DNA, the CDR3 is TGCGCCAGCAGCTCGACTGGCACAGATACGCAGTATTTT.

The CDR3 sequence is CASSLGAFQETQYF. The CDR3 bases are TGCGCCAGCAGCTTGGGGGCCTTTCAAGAGACCCAGTACTTC. The V and J genes are TRBV5-1 and TRBJ2-5; D is uncertain. CDR3 length: 14 residues. Germline loops: CDR1 SGHRS, CDR2 YFSETQ. Trimming stripped 0 bases from V and 2 bases from J, with 8 bases between. The variable domain in full, with the rest retrieved from reference TRBV5-1 and TRBJ2-5, is KAGVTQTPRYLIKTRGQQVTLSCSPISGHRSVSWYQQTPGQGLQFLFEYFSETQRNKGNFPGRFSGRQFSNSRSEMNVSTLELGDSALYLCASSLGAFQETQYFGPGTRLLVL.

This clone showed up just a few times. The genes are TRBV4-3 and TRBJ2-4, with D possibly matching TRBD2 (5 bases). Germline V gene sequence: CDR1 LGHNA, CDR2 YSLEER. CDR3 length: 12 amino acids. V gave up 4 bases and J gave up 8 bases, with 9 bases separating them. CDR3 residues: CASSPDYYIQYF. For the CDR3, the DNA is TGCGCCAGCAGCCCAGACTACTACATTCAGTACTTC.

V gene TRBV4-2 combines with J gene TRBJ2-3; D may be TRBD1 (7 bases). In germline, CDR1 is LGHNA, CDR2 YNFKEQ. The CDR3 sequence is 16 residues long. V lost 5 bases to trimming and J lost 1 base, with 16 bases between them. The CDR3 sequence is CASSGGGILGTDTQYF. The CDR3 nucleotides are TGTGCCAGCAGCGGAGGGGGCATTCTAGGCACAGATACGCAGTATTTT.

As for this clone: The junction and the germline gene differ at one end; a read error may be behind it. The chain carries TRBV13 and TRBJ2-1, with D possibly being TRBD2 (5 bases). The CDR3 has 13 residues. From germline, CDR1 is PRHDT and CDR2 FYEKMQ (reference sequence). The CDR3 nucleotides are TGTGCCAGCAGTTTAGCGACTCCGGTTGAGCAGTTCTTC. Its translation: CASSLATPVEQFF.

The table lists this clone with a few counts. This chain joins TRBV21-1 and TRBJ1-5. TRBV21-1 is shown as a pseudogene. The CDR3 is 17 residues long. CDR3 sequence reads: CASSRGIVWPHGQPQHF. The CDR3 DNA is TGTGCCAGCAGTCGGGGGATTGTGTGGCCACACGGACAGCCCCAGCATTTT.

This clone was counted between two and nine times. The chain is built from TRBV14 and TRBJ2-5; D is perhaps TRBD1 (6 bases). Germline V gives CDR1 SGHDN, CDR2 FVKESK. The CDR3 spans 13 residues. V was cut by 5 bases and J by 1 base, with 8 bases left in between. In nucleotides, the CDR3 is TGTGCCAGCAGCTGGGGGCCCCAAGAGACCCAGTACTTC. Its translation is CASSWGPQETQYF.

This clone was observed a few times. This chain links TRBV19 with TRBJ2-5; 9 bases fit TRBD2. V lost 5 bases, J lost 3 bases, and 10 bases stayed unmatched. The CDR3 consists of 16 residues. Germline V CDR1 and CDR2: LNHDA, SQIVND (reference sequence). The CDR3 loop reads CASSPGPASGEETQYF. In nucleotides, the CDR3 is TGTGCCAGTAGTCCCGGGCCGGCTAGCGGGGAAGAGACCCAGTACTTC.

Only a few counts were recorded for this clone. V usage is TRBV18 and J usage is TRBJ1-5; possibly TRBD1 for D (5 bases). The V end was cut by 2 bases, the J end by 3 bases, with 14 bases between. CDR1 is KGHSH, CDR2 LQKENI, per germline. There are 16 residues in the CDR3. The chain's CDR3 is CASSPSGGGYNQPQHF. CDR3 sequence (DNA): TGTGCCAGCTCACCATCTGGGGGAGGGTACAATCAGCCCCAGCATTTT.

Here the CDR3 DNA reads TGCAGCGTGCGGGACAGGGTCGGCACTGAAGCTTTCTTT. Translated, it gives CSVRDRVGTEAFF. This rearrangement joins TRBV29-1 to TRBJ1-1; TRBD1 agrees at 9 bases. Unmatched junction bases numbered 6, after V lost 6 bases and J lost 4 bases. The CDR3 runs 13 residues. The V gene's germline CDR1 is SQVTM and CDR2 ANQGSEA.

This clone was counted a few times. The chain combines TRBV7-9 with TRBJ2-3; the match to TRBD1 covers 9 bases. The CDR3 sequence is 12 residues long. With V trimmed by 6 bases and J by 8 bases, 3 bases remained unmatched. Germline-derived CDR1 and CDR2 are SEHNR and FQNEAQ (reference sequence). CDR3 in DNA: TGTGCCAGCAGGCCGACAGGGGGTACGCAGTATTTT. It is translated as CASRPTGGTQYF. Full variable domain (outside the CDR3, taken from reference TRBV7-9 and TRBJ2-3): DTGVSQNPRHKITKRGQNVTFRCDPISEHNRLYWYRQTLGQGPEFLTYFQNEAQLEKSRLLSDRFSAERPKGSFSTLEIQRTEQGDSAMYLCASRPTGGTQYFGPGTRLTVL.

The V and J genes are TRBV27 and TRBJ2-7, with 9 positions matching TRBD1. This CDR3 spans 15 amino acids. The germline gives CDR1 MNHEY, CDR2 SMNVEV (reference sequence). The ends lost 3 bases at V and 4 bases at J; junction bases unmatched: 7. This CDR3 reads CASSFVDRGRYEQYF. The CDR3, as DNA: TGTGCCAGCAGTTTCGTGGACAGGGGAAGGTACGAGCAGTACTTC.